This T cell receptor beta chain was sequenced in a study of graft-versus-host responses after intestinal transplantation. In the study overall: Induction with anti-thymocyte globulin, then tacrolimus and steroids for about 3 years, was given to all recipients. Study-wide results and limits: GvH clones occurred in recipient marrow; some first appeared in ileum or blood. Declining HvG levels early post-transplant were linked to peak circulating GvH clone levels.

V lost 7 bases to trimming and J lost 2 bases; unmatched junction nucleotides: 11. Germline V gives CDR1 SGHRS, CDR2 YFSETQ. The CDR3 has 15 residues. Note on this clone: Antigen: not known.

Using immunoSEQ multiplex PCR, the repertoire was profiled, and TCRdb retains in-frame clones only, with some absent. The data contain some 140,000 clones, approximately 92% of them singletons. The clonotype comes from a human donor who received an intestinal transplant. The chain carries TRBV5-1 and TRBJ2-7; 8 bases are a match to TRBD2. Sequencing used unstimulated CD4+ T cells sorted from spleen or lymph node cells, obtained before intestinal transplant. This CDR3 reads CASALSGGGTYEQYF. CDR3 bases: TGCGCCAGCGCTCTCAGCGGGGGAGGAACCTACGAGCAGTACTTC.